This entry concerns a single TCR beta chain. The target antigen is unknown. This record belongs to a study of CD8+ T cells in alopecia areata. Findings and limits, study-wide: Uncertain still, given a single nonresponder, is whether baseline CD8+ expansion links to response. Researchers reported that TCR sharing among patients proved less clear than in mice, possibly HLA-linked. On tofacitinib, scalp clonality and expanded CD8+ clones among top 100 fell significantly.

Isolated RNA was reverse transcribed into cDNA used as the sequencing template. Sequencing used immunoSEQ multiplex PCR; TCRdb keeps in-frame clones, though not all of them. This table has roughly 110,000 clones, approximately 54% appearing once. The sample's treatment: oral pan-JAK inhibitor, 5-10 mg twice daily. Germline CDR1 is MNHEY and CDR2 is SMNVEV (reference sequence). This CDR3 has 15 amino acids. The V and J ends lost 5 bases and 7 bases, in that order; junction bases with no gene match: 10. The rearrangement joins TRBV27 to TRBJ2-7, with TRBD1 matching over 11 bases. This material consisted of CD8+ T cells sorted from blood, taken at week 24, from a patient treated with tofacitinib. The clonotype was recovered from a human donor with alopecia areata. As DNA, the CDR3 is TGTGCCAGCAGTCCGACGGACAGGGGGCTGAGGGAGCAGTACTTC. This sequence encodes CASSPTDRGLREQYF.